This entry describes one T cell receptor (beta chain). These data originate in a study of OX40 agonist ivuxolimab in advanced cancers. Assay used: immunoSEQ multiplex PCR; TCRdb lists only in-frame clones, some missing. The data show around 150,000 clones, around nine tenths seen once. The CDR3 spans 13 residues. V lost 2 bases to trimming and J lost 8 bases, with 10 bases between them. Germline-derived CDR1 and CDR2 are SGHTA and FQGNSA. The rearrangement uses TRBV7-2 and TRBJ2-1; D gene ambiguous. The input for sequencing was CD4+ or CD8+ T cells sorted from blood, taken in a trial of the OX40 agonist ivuxolimab. This receptor was obtained from an adult with an advanced solid tumor such as melanoma, head and neck, liver or kidney cancer. The CDR3 sequence is CASSLIPPDEQFF. For the CDR3, the DNA is TGTGCCAGCAGCTTAATCCCCCCGGATGAGCAGTTCTTC. The variable domain in full, completed from reference TRBV7-2 and TRBJ2-1, reads GAGVSQSPSNKVTEKGKDVELRCDPISGHTALYWYRQSLGQGLEFLIYFQGNSAPDKSGLPSDRFSAERTGGSVSTLTIQRTQQEDSAVYLCASSLIPPDEQFFGPGTRLTVL.